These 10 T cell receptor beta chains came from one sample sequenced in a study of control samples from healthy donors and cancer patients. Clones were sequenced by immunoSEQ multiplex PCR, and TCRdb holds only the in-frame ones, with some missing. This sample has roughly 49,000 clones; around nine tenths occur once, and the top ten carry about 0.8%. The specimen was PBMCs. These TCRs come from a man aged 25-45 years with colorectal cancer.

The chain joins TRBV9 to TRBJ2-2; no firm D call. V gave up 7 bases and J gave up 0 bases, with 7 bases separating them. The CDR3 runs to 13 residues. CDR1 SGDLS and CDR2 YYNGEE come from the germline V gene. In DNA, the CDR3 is TGTGCCAGCCACGGGTCGAACACCGGGGAGCTGTTTTTT. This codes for CASHGSNTGELFF.

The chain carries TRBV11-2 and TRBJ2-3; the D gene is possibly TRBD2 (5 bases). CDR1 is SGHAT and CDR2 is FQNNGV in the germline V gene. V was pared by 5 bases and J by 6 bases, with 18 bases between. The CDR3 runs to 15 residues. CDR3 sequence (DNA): TGTGCCAGCAGCGATTCTATAGAGGGCATGGATACGCAGTATTTT. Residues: CASSDSIEGMDTQYF. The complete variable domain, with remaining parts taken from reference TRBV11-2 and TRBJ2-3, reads EAGVAQSPRYKIIEKRQSVAFWCNPISGHATLYWYQQILGQGPKLLIQFQNNGVVDDSQLPKDRFSAERLKGVDSTLKIQPAKLEDSAVYLCASSDSIEGMDTQYFGPGTRLTVL.

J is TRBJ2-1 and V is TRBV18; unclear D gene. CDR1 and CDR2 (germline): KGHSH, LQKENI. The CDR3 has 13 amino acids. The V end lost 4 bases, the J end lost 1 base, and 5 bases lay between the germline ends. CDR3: CASSLDSYNEQFF. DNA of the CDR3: TGTGCCAGCTCACTTGATTCCTACAATGAGCAGTTCTTC.

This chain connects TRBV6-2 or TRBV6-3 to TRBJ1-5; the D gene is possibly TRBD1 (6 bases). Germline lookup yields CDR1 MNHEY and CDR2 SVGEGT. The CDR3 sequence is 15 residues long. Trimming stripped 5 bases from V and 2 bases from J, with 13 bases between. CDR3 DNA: TGTGCCAGCAGTCAAAGGACAGCGGGCAATCAGCCCCAGCATTTT. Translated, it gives CASSQRTAGNQPQHF.

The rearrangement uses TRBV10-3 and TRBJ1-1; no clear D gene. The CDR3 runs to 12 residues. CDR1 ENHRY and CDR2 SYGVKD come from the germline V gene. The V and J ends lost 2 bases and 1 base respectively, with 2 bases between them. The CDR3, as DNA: TGTGCCATCAGTGAGAGGAACACTGAAGCTTTCTTT. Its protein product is CAISERNTEAFF.

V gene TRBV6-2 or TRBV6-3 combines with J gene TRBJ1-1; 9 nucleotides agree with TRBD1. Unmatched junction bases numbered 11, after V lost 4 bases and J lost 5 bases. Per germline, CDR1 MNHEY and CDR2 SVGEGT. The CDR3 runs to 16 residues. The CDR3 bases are TGTGCCAGCAGTTCAGGACAGGGGCACCGTGGTACTGAAGCTTTCTTT. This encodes CASSSGQGHRGTEAFF.

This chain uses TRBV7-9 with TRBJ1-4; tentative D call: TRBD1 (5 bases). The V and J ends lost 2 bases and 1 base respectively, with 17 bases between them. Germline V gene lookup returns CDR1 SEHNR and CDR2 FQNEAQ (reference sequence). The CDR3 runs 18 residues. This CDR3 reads CASSLYTGRPRTNEKLFF. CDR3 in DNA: TGTGCCAGCAGCTTATACACAGGAAGGCCTAGAACTAATGAAAAACTGTTTTTT.

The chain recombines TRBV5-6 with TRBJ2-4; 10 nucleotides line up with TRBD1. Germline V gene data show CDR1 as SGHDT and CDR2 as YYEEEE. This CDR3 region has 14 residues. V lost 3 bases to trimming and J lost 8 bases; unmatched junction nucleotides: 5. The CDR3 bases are TGTGCCAGCAGCTCGGGACAGGGGTGGGACATTCAGTACTTC. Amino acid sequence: CASSSGQGWDIQYF.

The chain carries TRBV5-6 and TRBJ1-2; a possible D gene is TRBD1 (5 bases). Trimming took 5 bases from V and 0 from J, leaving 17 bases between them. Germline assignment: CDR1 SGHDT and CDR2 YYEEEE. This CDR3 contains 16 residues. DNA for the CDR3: TGTGCCAGCAGAGAAGAAACCCCAGGGCCTAACTATGGCTACACCTTC. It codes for CASREETPGPNYGYTF.

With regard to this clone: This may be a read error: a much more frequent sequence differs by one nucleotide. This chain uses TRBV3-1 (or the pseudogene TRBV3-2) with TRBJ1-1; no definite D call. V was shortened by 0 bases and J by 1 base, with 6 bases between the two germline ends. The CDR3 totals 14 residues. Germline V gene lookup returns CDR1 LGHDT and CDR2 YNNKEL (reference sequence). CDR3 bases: TGTGCCAGCAGCCAAGAGGTGGGGAACACTGAAGCTTTCTTT. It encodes CASSQEVGNTEAFF.